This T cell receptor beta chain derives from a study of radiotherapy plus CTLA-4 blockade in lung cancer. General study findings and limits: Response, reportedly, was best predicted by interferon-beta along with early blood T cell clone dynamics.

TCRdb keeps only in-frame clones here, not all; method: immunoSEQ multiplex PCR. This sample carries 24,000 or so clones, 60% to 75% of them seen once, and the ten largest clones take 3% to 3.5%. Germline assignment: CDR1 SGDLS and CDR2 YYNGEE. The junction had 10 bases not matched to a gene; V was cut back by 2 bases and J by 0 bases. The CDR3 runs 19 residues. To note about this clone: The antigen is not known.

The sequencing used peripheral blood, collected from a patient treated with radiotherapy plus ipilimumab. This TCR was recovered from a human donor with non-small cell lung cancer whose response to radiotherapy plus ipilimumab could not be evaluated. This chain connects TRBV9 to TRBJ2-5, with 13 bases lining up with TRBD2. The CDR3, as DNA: TGTGCCAGCAGCGTGAAAGGGACTAGCGGGATTGGGTACCAAGAGACCCAGTACTTC. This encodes CASSVKGTSGIGYQETQYF. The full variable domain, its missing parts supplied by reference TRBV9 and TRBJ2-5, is DSGVTQTPKHLITATGQRVTLRCSPRSGDLSVYWYQQSLDQGLQFLIQYYNGEERAKGNILERFSAQQFPDLHSELNLSSLELGDSALYFCASSVKGTSGIGYQETQYFGPGTRLLVL.